This is a list of T cell receptor beta chains from one sample in a study of human T cells and chemical hapten exposure. TCRdb re-derived calls from the RACE reads in MiXCR, one entry per CDR3 protein. The sample lists some 74,000 distinct CDR3 sequences; 10% to 15% were seen once. The sample here was whole blood, taken in connection with sensitization to the hapten diphenylcyclopropenone (DPC). Receptor source: a woman between 50 and 59 years old with alopecia areata. Some clones in this sample may be carry-over from other donors' samples. Each CDR3 is given with its conserved first and last residue. D genes are given only for firm matches. For some rows the clone size is stated as once, few or many, or as a class when expanded; others skip it.

d_call,clone_size,v_call,j_call,cdr3_nt,cdr3_aa
TRBD1,many,TRBV2,TRBJ1-6,TGTGCCAGCAGTGGAGACAGGGGAGGTTCACCCCTCCACTTT,CASSGDRGGSPLHF
TRBD1,many,TRBV20-1,TRBJ1-5,TGCAGTGCTAGTCGACAGGGAGGCAATCAGCCCCAGCATTTT,CSASRQGGNQPQHF
-,-,TRBV7-2,TRBJ1-4,TGTGCCAGCAGCTACGGCGGTGGACTGTTTTTT,CASSYGGGLFF
-,few,TRBV10-3,TRBJ2-1,TGTGCCATCAGTGAGTGGGGGGACTACAATGAGCAGTTCTTC,CAISEWGDYNEQFF
TRBD2,many,TRBV20-1,TRBJ2-5,TGCAGTGCCAGACTAGCGGGAGACATTGTGACCCAGTACTTC,CSARLAGDIVTQYF
TRBD2,few,TRBV10-2,TRBJ2-3,TGCGCCAGCTCGGGGCTAGCGGGAGTGGCGGATACGCAGTATTTT,CASSGLAGVADTQYF
-,few,TRBV5-4,TRBJ1-3,TGTGCCAGCAGCCTCCAGGGTTCTGGAAACACCATATATTTT,CASSLQGSGNTIYF
TRBD1,few,TRBV5-1,TRBJ1-1,TGCGCCAGCAGCTTGCCGGGACAGGGGGCCCCTGAAGCTTTCTTT,CASSLPGQGAPEAFF
TRBD2,-,TRBV12-3/TRBV12-4,TRBJ2-1,TGTGCCAGCACTACCGGGACTAGACTCGATGAGCAGTTCTTC,CASTTGTRLDEQFF
-,-,TRBV3-1,TRBJ1-1,TGTGCCAGCAGCCAACGTGGCCAACCCCAGGCCCCTGAAGCTTTCTTT,CASSQRGQPQAPEAFF
TRBD1,-,TRBV27,TRBJ2-6,TGTGCCAGCAGTCCGACAGGGCTCAGCTCTGGGGCCAACGTCCTGACTTTC,CASSPTGLSSGANVLTF
TRBD1,few,TRBV12-3/TRBV12-4,TRBJ1-5,TGTGACAGCAGCCCCGGGACAGGGGTCTCATCGCGGCCCCAGCATTTT,CDSSPGTGVSSRPQHF
-,-,TRBV3-1,TRBJ2-4,TGTGCCAGCAGCCAAGCGGGATCCTTCAACATTCAGTACTTC,CASSQAGSFNIQYF
TRBD2,many,TRBV7-3,TRBJ2-5,TGTGCCAGCAGCTTAGTAGCGGGAGAGCAAGAGACCCAGTACTTC,CASSLVAGEQETQYF
TRBD1,many,TRBV20-1,TRBJ1-1,TGCAGTGCTAGAGCTCCACAGGGGTGGGAAGCTTTCTTT,CSARAPQGWEAFF
-,many,TRBV12-3/TRBV12-4,TRBJ1-5,TGTGCCAGCAGTTTGGGGGGGTTTCAGCCCCAGCATTTT,CASSLGGFQPQHF
-,few,TRBV12-3/TRBV12-4,TRBJ1-2,TGTGCCAGCAGTCCGTCCAGGGAGGGCTACACCTTC,CASSPSREGYTF
TRBD2,-,TRBV4-2,TRBJ2-5,TGTGCCAGCAGCACTAGCGGGGAGACCCAGTACTTC,CASSTSGETQYF
-,many,TRBV19,TRBJ2-6,TGTGCCAGTAGGTCGGCTACCGGGTTCGGGGCCAACGTCCTGACTTTC,CASRSATGFGANVLTF
-,-,TRBV27,TRBJ2-7,TGTGCCAGCAGTTTATATACAGGGCACGACGAGCAGTACTTC,CASSLYTGHDEQYF
-,-,TRBV20-1,TRBJ1-6,TGCAGTGCTAGACCCCCCCCAGCGACGGGCTCACCCCTCCACTTT,CSARPPPATGSPLHF
TRBD1,-,TRBV5-4,TRBJ1-1,TGTGCCAGCAGCTTGGGACAGGGCCTTTACACTGAAGCTTTCTTT,CASSLGQGLYTEAFF
-,many,TRBV10-2,TRBJ1-3,TGCGCCAGCAGTGAGTTAGTGGGCTCTGGAAACACCATATATTTT,CASSELVGSGNTIYF
TRBD2,few,TRBV10-3,TRBJ2-6,TGTGCCATCAGTGAGTCGCGGCTAGCGGGAGTGGCTGGGGCCAACGTCCTGACTTTC,CAISESRLAGVAGANVLTF
-,few,TRBV28,TRBJ1-5,TGTGCCAGCACCTCTAGGAGCGGTGGCAATCAGCCCCAGCATTTT,CASTSRSGGNQPQHF
-,-,TRBV14,TRBJ2-3,TGTGCCAGACAGGGATTCTTCACAGATACGCAGTATTTT,CARQGFFTDTQYF
-,-,TRBV29-1,TRBJ2-1,TGCAGCGTTTCGGGCCTGTACAATGAGCAGTTCTTC,CSVSGLYNEQFF
-,many,TRBV2,TRBJ1-2,TGTGCCAGCAGTGGGGGCTATGGCTACACCTTC,CASSGGYGYTF
TRBD1,many,TRBV29-1,TRBJ2-1,TGCAGCGTCTGGACAGGGTACAATGAGCAGTTCTTC,CSVWTGYNEQFF
-,few,TRBV4-1,TRBJ2-7,TGCGCCAGCAGCCAAGTAACGGGCCCCTCCTACGAGCAGTACTTC,CASSQVTGPSYEQYF
-,few,TRBV6-1,TRBJ2-1,TGTGCCAGCAGGTATCTTCCTTTGCTTGAGCAGTTCTTC,CASRYLPLLEQFF
-,-,TRBV14,TRBJ2-7,TGTGCCAGCAGCCAAGTTTACGGGGGCGAGCAGTACTTC,CASSQVYGGEQYF
-,-,TRBV9,TRBJ2-1,TGTGCCAGCAGCGTTATGGGTCGGTTCCCTTACAATGAGCAGTTCTTC,CASSVMGRFPYNEQFF
-,few,TRBV20-1,TRBJ1-5,TGCAGTGCTAGAGGATACAGCGATCAGCCCCAGCATTTT,CSARGYSDQPQHF
-,many,TRBV3-1,TRBJ1-1,TGTGCCAGCAGCCAATCTGCCAGAAAAGGCGGAGTGGAAGCTTTCTTT,CASSQSARKGGVEAFF
TRBD2,many,TRBV5-4,TRBJ2-7,TGTGCCAGCAGCCCCGGGACTAGCAACTACGAGCAGTACTTC,CASSPGTSNYEQYF
-,many,TRBV12-5,TRBJ1-1,TGTGCTAGTGGTCCTCAGGGACATCGGGTGAACACTGAAGCTTTCTTT,CASGPQGHRVNTEAFF
-,many,TRBV5-1,TRBJ1-2,TGCGCCAGCAGCTACGACAAGCCTTATGGCTACACCTTC,CASSYDKPYGYTF
TRBD1,many,TRBV5-1,TRBJ2-3,TGCGCCAGCAGATCTCACAGGGGCGACACAGATACGCAGTATTTT,CASRSHRGDTDTQYF
TRBD2,-,TRBV3-1,TRBJ2-5,TGTGCCAGCAGCCTTGGACTAGCGGGAGGAGAGACCCAGTACTTC,CASSLGLAGGETQYF
-,many,TRBV29-1,TRBJ2-2,TGCAGCGTTGAATGGGCGAACACCGGGGAGCTGTTTTTT,CSVEWANTGELFF
-,-,TRBV20-1,TRBJ2-3,TGCAGTGCTCGTAGCGGCACAGATACGCAGTATTTT,CSARSGTDTQYF
-,many,TRBV5-5,TRBJ2-7,TGTGCCAGCAGCATGAGGAACCAGGGGTACTACGAGCAGTACTTC,CASSMRNQGYYEQYF
TRBD2,many,TRBV27,TRBJ2-1,TGTGCCAGCGGTTGGTACTCTAGCGGGAGGAGGAATGAGCAGTTCTTC,CASGWYSSGRRNEQFF
TRBD1,few,TRBV20-1,TRBJ1-6,TGCAGTGCTAGAATGATACAGGGGAAGAATTCACCCCTCCACTTT,CSARMIQGKNSPLHF
-,many,TRBV6-5,TRBJ1-1,TGTGCCAGCAGTTACAGAGGACTTATGAACACTGAAGCTTTCTTT,CASSYRGLMNTEAFF
-,-,TRBV5-1,TRBJ2-7,TGCGCCAGCAGCAAACAGGCCGGGAACGAGCAGTACTTC,CASSKQAGNEQYF
-,few,TRBV3-1,TRBJ1-6,TGTGCCAGCAGTTCGGGACCGACTAATTCACCCCTCCACTTT,CASSSGPTNSPLHF